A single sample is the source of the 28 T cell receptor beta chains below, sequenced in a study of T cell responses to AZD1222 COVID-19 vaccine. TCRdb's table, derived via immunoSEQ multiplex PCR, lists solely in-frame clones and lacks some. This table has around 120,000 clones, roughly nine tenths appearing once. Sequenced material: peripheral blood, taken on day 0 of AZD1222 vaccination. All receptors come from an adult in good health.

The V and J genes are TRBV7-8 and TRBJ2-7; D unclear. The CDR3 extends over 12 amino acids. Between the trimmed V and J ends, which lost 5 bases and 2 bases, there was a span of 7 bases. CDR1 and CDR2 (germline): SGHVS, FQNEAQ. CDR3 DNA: TGTGCCAGCAGCCCAGATACCTACGAGCAGTACTTC. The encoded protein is CASSPDTYEQYF.

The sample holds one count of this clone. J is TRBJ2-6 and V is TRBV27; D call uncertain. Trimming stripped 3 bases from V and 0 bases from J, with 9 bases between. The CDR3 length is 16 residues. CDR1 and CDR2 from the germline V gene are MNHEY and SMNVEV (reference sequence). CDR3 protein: CASSFSPVSGANVLTF. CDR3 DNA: TGTGCCAGCAGTTTCAGTCCGGTCTCTGGGGCCAACGTCCTGACTTTC.

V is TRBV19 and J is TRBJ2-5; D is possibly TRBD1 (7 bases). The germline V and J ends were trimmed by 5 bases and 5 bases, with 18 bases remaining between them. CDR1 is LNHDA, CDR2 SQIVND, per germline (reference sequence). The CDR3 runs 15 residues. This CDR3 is CASSPWTGGGETQYF. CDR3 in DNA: TGTGCCAGTAGTCCATGGACAGGAGGAGGGGAGACCCAGTACTTC.

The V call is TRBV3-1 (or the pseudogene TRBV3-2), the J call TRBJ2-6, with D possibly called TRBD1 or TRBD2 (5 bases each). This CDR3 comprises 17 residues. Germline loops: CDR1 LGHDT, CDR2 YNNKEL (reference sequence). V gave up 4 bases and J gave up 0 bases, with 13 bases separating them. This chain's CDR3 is CASSPTGRVSGANVLTF. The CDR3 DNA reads TGTGCCAGCAGCCCCACGGGACGTGTCTCTGGGGCCAACGTCCTGACTTTC.

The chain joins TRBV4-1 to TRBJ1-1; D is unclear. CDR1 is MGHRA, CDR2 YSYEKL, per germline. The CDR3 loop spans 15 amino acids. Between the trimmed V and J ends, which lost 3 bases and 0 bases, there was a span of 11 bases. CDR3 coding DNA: TGCGCCAGCAGCCAGCAGGTGGCGGTGAACACTGAAGCTTTCTTT. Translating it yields CASSQQVAVNTEAFF.

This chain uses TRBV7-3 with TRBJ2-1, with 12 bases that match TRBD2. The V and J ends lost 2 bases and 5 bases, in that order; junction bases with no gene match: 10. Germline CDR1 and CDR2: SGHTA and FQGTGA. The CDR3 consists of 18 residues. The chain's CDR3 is CASSLGGLAGIRDNEQFF. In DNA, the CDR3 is TGTGCCAGCAGCTTAGGGGGACTAGCGGGTATCAGGGACAATGAGCAGTTCTTC. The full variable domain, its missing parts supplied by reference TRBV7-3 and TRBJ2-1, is GAGVSQTPSNKVTEKGKYVELRCDPISGHTALYWYRQSLGQGPEFLIYFQGTGAADDSGLPNDRFFAVRPEGSVSTLKIQRTERGDSAVYLCASSLGGLAGIRDNEQFFGPGTRLTVL.

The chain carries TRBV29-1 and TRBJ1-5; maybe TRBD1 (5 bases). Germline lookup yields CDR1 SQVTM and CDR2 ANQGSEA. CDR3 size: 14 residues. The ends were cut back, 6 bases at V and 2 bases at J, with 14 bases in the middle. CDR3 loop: CSVGEGSGNQPQHF. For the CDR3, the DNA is TGCAGCGTGGGGGAGGGGTCGGGCAATCAGCCCCAGCATTTT.

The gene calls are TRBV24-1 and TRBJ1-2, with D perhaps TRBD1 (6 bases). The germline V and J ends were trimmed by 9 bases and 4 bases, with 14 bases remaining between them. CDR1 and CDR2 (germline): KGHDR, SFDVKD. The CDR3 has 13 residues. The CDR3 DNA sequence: TGTGCCACCCCCGAGCGGGGGCCCTATGGCTACACCTTC. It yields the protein CATPERGPYGYTF.

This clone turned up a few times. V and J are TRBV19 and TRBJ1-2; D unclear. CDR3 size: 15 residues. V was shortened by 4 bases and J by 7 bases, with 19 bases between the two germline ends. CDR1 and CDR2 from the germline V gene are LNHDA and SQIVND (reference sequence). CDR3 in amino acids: CASSTRRGEESGYTF. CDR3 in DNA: TGTGCCAGTAGTACCCGGCGTGGGGAGGAGAGTGGCTACACCTTC.

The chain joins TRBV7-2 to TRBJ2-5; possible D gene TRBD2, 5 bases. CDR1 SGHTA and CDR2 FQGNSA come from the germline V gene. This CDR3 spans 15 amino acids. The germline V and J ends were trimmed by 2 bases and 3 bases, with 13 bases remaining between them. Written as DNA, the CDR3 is TGTGCCAGCAGCTTATCGGTAGCGCAGGAAGAGACCCAGTACTTC. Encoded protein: CASSLSVAQEETQYF.

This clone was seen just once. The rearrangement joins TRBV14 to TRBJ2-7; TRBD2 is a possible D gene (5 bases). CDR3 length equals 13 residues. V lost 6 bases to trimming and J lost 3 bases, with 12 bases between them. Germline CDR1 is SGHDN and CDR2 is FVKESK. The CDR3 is CASRSGGDYEQYF. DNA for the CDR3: TGTGCCAGCAGGAGCGGCGGCGACTACGAGCAGTACTTC.

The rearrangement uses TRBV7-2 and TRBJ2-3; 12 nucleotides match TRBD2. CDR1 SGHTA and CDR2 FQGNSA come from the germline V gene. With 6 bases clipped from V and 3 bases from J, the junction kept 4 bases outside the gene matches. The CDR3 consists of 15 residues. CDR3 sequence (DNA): TGTGCCAGCAGGGGTACTAGCGGGAGGACAGATACGCAGTATTTT. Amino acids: CASRGTSGRTDTQYF.

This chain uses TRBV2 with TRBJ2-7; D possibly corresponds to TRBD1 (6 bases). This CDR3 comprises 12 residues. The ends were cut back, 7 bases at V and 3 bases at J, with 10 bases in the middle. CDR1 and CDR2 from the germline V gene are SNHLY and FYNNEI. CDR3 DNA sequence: TGTGCCAGCACTCGGACAGTCTACGAGCAGTACTTC. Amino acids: CASTRTVYEQYF.

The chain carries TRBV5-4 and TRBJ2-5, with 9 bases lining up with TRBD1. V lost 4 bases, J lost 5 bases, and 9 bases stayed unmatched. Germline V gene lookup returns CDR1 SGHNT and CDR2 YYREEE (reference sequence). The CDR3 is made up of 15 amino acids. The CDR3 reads CASSGTDRGGETQYF. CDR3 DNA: TGTGCCAGCAGCGGTACGGACAGGGGCGGGGAGACCCAGTACTTC.

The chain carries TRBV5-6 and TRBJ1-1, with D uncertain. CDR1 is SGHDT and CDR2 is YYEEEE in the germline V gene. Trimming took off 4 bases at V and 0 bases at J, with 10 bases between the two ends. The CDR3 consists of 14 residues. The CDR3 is CASSLPYLNTEAFF. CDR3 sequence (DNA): TGTGCCAGCAGCCTGCCATACCTGAACACTGAAGCTTTCTTT.

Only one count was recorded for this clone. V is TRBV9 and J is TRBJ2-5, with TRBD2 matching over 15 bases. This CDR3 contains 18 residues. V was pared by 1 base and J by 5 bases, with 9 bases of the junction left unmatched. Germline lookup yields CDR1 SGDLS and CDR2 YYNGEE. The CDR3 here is CASSVPGLAGGGEETQYF. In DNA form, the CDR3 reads TGTGCCAGCAGCGTACCGGGACTAGCGGGAGGAGGCGAGGAGACCCAGTACTTC.

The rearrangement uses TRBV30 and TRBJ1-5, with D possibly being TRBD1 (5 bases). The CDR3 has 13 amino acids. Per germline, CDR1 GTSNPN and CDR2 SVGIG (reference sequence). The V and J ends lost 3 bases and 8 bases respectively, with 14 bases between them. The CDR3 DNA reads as TGTGCCTGGAGCCGGCAGGGTGTAGAGCCCCAGCATTTT. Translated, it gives CAWSRQGVEPQHF. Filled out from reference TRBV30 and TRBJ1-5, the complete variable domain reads SQTIHQWPATLVQPVGSPLSLECTVEGTSNPNLYWYRQAAGRGLQLLFYSVGIGQISSEVPQNLSASRPQDRQFILSSKKLLLSDSGFYLCAWSRQGVEPQHFGDGTRLSIL.

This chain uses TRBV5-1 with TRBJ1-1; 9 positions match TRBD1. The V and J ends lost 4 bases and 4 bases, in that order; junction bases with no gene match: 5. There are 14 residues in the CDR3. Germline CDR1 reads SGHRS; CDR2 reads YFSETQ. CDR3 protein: CASSALTGGTEAFF. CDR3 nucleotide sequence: TGCGCCAGCAGCGCATTGACAGGGGGCACTGAAGCTTTCTTT. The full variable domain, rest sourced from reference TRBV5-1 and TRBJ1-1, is KAGVTQTPRYLIKTRGQQVTLSCSPISGHRSVSWYQQTPGQGLQFLFEYFSETQRNKGNFPGRFSGRQFSNSRSEMNVSTLELGDSALYLCASSALTGGTEAFFGQGTRLTVV.

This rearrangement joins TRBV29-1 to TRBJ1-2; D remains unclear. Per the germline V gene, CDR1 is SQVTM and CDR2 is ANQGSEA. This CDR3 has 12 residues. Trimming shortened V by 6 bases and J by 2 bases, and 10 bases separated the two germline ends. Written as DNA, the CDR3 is TGCAGCGTACCCGGGATAAACTATGGCTACACCTTC. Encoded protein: CSVPGINYGYTF.

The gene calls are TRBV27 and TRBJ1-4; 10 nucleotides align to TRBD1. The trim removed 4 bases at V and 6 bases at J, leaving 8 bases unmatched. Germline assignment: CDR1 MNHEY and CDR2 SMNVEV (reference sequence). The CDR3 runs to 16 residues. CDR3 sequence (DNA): TGTGCCAGCAGTTCGCACTCCGGGACAGGGGATGAAAAACTGTTTTTT. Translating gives CASSSHSGTGDEKLFF.

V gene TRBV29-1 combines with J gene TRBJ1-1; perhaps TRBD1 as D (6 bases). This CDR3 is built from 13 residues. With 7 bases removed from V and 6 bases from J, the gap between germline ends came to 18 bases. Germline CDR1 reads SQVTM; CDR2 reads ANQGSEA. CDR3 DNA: TGCAGCGCCCCTCCCCGGGGGGGCCCTGAAGCTTTCTTT. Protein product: CSAPPRGGPEAFF.

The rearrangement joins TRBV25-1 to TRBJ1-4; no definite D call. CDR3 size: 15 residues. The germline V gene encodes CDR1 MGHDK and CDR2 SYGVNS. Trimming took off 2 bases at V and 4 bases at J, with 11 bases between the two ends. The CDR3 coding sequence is TGTGCCAGCAGTGAACCTGACCGTCTTAATGAAAAACTGTTTTTT. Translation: CASSEPDRLNEKLFF.

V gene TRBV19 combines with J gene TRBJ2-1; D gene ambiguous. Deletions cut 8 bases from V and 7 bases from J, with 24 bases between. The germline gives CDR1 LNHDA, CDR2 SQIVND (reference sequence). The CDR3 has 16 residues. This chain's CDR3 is CASVASGGGRKNEQFF. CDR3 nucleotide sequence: TGTGCCAGTGTCGCTTCGGGCGGCGGTCGAAAAAATGAGCAGTTCTTC.

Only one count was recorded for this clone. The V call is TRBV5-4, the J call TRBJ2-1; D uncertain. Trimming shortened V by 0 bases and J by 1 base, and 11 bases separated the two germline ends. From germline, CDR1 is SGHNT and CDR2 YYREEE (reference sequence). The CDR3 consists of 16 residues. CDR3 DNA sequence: TGTGCCAGCAGCTTGGCGGGCAGCCCTTCCTACAATGAGCAGTTCTTC. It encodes CASSLAGSPSYNEQFF.

CDR3 DNA: TGTGCCAGCAGTTACGAGGCAGACTTTAATTCACCCCTCCACTTT. Translated: CASSYEADFNSPLHF. The J gene is TRBJ1-6, the V gene TRBV6-5; D is unclear. With 2 bases removed from V and 6 bases from J, the gap between germline ends came to 11 bases. This CDR3 is built from 15 residues. The germline CDR1 and CDR2 sequences are MNHEY and SVGAGI.

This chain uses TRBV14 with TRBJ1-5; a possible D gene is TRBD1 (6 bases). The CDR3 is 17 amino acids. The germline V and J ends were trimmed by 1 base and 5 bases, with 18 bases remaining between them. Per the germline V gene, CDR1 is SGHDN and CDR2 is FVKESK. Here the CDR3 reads CASSQVSDSSIHQPQHF. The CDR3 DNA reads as TGTGCCAGCAGCCAAGTCTCGGACAGCTCCATCCATCAGCCCCAGCATTTT.

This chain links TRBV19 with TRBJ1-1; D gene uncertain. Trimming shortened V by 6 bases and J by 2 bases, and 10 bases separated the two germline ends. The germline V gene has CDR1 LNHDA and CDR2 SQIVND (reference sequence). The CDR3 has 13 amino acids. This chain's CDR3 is CASSPITNTEAFF. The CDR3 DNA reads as TGTGCCAGTAGCCCAATAACTAACACTGAAGCTTTCTTT.

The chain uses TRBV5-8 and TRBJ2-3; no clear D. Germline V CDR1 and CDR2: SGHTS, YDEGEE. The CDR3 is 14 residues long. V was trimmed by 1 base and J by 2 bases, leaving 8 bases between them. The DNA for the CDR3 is TGTGCCAGCAGCTTGTACCAGCCCACAGATACGCAGTATTTT. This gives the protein CASSLYQPTDTQYF.